The present TCR beta chain was sequenced within a study of T-cell memory formation after mild COVID-19. Study at large: Clustering of TCRs was largely donor specific.

J was trimmed by 5 bases and V by 5 bases; bases with no gene match: 5. The V gene's germline CDR1 is SGHVS and CDR2 FQNEAQ. The CDR3 consists of 14 residues. General study points: Chiefly within CM and EM were the contracting CD4+ clones; CD8+ ones were within EMRA.

TCRdb used MiXCR to reprocess the 5' RACE reads, holding one entry per CDR3 protein. The sample consists of roughly 450,000 distinct CDR3 sequences, 15% to 20% of them appearing once. A word on this clonotype: The target antigen is unknown.

The sequence derives from an adult woman who had mild COVID-19 (a few samples of this study predate the infection). Cell type and time point are not known. The sequencing sample was made of PBMCs or a T cell subset sorted from them (not recorded which). This rearrangement joins TRBV7-8 to TRBJ2-7; 11 bases line up with TRBD1. The CDR3: CASSIGQGADEQYF. CDR3 bases: TGTGCCAGCAGCATAGGACAGGGGGCAGACGAGCAGTACTTC.